The 10 T cell receptor beta chains given below trace back to one sample, sequenced in a study of T cell repertoires in cytomegalovirus infection. TCRdb independently ran MiXCR on the reads; one entry per CDR3 protein. The table includes 90,000 to 110,000 distinct CDR3 sequences, under 30% detected once. No antigen has been assigned to these receptors. This material consisted of CD8+ T cells from cultured PBMCs, taken from culture after CMV antigen stimulation. These receptors were collected from a human donor in good health (CMV status not recorded). Some clones in this sample may be carry-over from other donors' samples.

This chain links TRBV7-6 with TRBJ2-7; D is unresolved. Germline V gene data show CDR1 as SGHVS and CDR2 as FNYEAQ. The CDR3 totals 11 residues. V was trimmed by 6 bases and J by 6 bases, leaving 9 bases between them. The CDR3 DNA reads as TGTGCCAGCAGTTTCATGTCCGAGCAGTACTTC. This codes for CASSFMSEQYF.

This clonotype turned up a few times. The V gene is TRBV10-3, the J gene TRBJ2-3; weak D call: TRBD2 (6 bases). Per germline, CDR1 ENHRY and CDR2 SYGVKD. V dropped 7 bases and J dropped 6 bases, with 20 bases sitting between them. CDR3 length: 15 amino acids. CDR3 protein: CAIKIGGNDWDTQYF. CDR3 coding DNA: TGTGCCATCAAAATCGGCGGGAACGACTGGGATACGCAGTATTTT.

The V call is TRBV12-3 or TRBV12-4, the J call TRBJ1-2; D may be TRBD1 (6 bases). V shed 3 bases and J shed 8 bases, with 13 bases lying between them. CDR3 length: 13 residues. In nucleotides, the CDR3 is TGTGCCAGCAGTTTTGGGGGGGCGCGGGGCTACACCTTC. It is translated as CASSFGGARGYTF.

The chain couples TRBV6-5 to TRBJ2-1; no clear D. V was cut by 8 bases and J by 5 bases, with 4 bases left in between. The CDR3 spans 10 residues. Germline assignment: CDR1 MNHEY and CDR2 SVGAGI. The CDR3 is CASGDNEQFF. The DNA for the CDR3 is TGTGCCAGCGGGGACAATGAGCAGTTCTTC.

This clonotype showed up just a few times. This rearrangement joins TRBV13 to TRBJ2-7; 10 nucleotides align to TRBD1. Germline CDR1 PRHDT, CDR2 FYEKMQ (reference sequence). The J segment lost 3 bases and the V segment lost 5 bases, leaving 7 bases of the junction unmatched. This CDR3 has 15 amino acids. The CDR3 loop reads CASSPGTGDSYEQYF. The CDR3 nucleotides read TGTGCCAGCAGCCCCGGGACAGGGGATAGCTACGAGCAGTACTTC.

This rearrangement joins TRBV4-1 to TRBJ2-3; the D gene is possibly TRBD2 (8 bases). V lost 2 bases and J lost 5, with 17 bases in between. This CDR3 is built from 16 residues. From germline, CDR1 is MGHRA and CDR2 YSYEKL. The CDR3 here is CASSQTGAGGKDTQYF. CDR3 DNA sequence: TGCGCCAGCAGCCAAACAGGGGCGGGGGGTAAAGATACGCAGTATTTT.

The chain employs TRBV27 and TRBJ2-7; 10 nucleotides agree with TRBD1. The CDR3 sequence is 13 residues long. The trim removed 8 bases at V and 3 bases at J, leaving 4 bases unmatched. Germline V CDR1 and CDR2: MNHEY, SMNVEV (reference sequence). The CDR3 DNA sequence: TGTGCCAGCGGGACAGGGGTGTACTACGAGCAGTACTTC. Its protein is CASGTGVYYEQYF.

This chain joins TRBV7-9 and TRBJ1-2, with TRBD1 identical over 7 bases. This CDR3 has 16 residues. Germline V gene sequence: CDR1 SEHNR, CDR2 FQNEAQ (reference sequence). The V gene end was trimmed by 5 bases and the J gene end by 4 bases; junction bases not matched to a gene: 13. This CDR3 reads CASSAGQNPYVYGYTF. In DNA, the CDR3 is TGTGCCAGCAGCGCGGGACAGAACCCCTACGTCTATGGCTACACCTTC.

This clonotype was seen many times. The J gene is TRBJ1-2, the V gene TRBV7-2, with 8 bases fitting TRBD1. The CDR3 loop spans 15 amino acids. The trim removed 5 bases at V and 6 bases at J, leaving 11 bases unmatched. Germline CDR1 reads SGHTA; CDR2 reads FQGNSA. The CDR3 DNA sequence: TGTGCCAGCAGCCCAAAGACAGGGGAGGGTGATGGCTACACCTTC. This sequence encodes CASSPKTGEGDGYTF. Based on the CDR3 plus reference TRBV7-2 and TRBJ1-2, the full variable domain is GAGVSQSPSNKVTEKGKDVELRCDPISGHTALYWYRQSLGQGLEFLIYFQGNSAPDKSGLPSDRFSAERTGGSVSTLTIQRTQQEDSAVYLCASSPKTGEGDGYTFGSGTRLTVV.

This chain uses TRBV7-6 with TRBJ2-7, with D possibly TRBD1 on 6 matching bases. This CDR3 spans 14 amino acids. Trimming took off 5 bases at V and 2 bases at J, with 13 bases between the two ends. Germline CDR1 SGHVS, CDR2 FNYEAQ. The CDR3 nucleotides are TGTGCCAGCAGCCCGTTTGGGGGCCCCTACGAGCAGTACTTC. As protein: CASSPFGGPYEQYF.